What follows are 18 T cell receptor beta chains derived from one specimen sequenced in a study of early stage breast cancer tumors. Using immunoSEQ multiplex PCR, the repertoire was profiled, and TCRdb retains in-frame clones only, with some absent. The sample yields over 11,000 clones, about 79% seen once. The sequenced material came from normal breast tissue next to the tumor. Receptors were obtained from a person aged 45-60 years with breast cancer.

This clone was detected once. The rearrangement uses TRBV5-1 and TRBJ2-2; TRBD1 aligns across 8 bases. With 4 bases clipped from V and 7 bases from J, the junction kept 9 bases outside the gene matches. Per the germline V gene, CDR1 is SGHRS and CDR2 is YFSETQ. This CDR3 has 15 amino acids. CDR3: CASSIGTGGFGELFF. The CDR3 nucleotides read TGCGCCAGCAGCATCGGGACAGGAGGATTCGGGGAGCTGTTTTTT.

The chain recombines TRBV5-1 with TRBJ2-2, with 7 bases identical to TRBD1. V dropped 4 bases and J dropped 0; count of bases not matched to a gene: 3. The CDR3 is 15 amino acids. CDR1 is SGHRS and CDR2 is YFSETQ in the germline V gene. CDR3 in DNA: TGCGCCAGCAGCCTGGGACAGCCGAACACCGGGGAGCTGTTTTTT. Translation gives CASSLGQPNTGELFF. The full variable domain, rest sourced from reference TRBV5-1 and TRBJ2-2, is KAGVTQTPRYLIKTRGQQVTLSCSPISGHRSVSWYQQTPGQGLQFLFEYFSETQRNKGNFPGRFSGRQFSNSRSEMNVSTLELGDSALYLCASSLGQPNTGELFFGEGSRLTVL.

The rearrangement links TRBV7-9 to TRBJ2-1; 15 bases match TRBD2. The CDR3 length is 18 residues. CDR1 is SEHNR and CDR2 is FQNEAQ in the germline V gene (reference sequence). The junction had 12 bases not matched to a gene; V was cut back by 5 bases and J by 7 bases. CDR3 loop: CASSPHWTSGRAWNEQFF. The CDR3 DNA reads as TGTGCCAGCAGCCCCCACTGGACTAGCGGGAGGGCCTGGAATGAGCAGTTCTTC.

This clone was seen only once. The chain couples TRBV4-1 to TRBJ2-7; TRBD2 agrees at 15 bases. The CDR3 contains 18 residues. The germline CDR1 and CDR2 sequences are MGHRA and YSYEKL. The ends lost 4 bases at V and 2 bases at J; junction bases unmatched: 9. CDR3 sequence: CASSLFSGTSGGTYEQYF. Written as DNA, the CDR3 is TGCGCCAGCAGCCTCTTTAGTGGGACTAGCGGGGGGACCTACGAGCAGTACTTC.

This chain links TRBV5-8 with TRBJ2-4, with 8 nucleotides matching TRBD2. CDR1 is SGHTS, CDR2 YDEGEE, per germline. Trimming removed 4 bases from V and 3 bases from J; junction bases left unmatched: 9. This CDR3 has 16 amino acids. DNA of the CDR3: TGTGCCAGCAGCCTCCCGCCCAGCGGGGGCAAAAACATTCAGTACTTC. It specifies CASSLPPSGGKNIQYF.

This clone appeared a few times. This sequence joins TRBV5-6 and TRBJ2-1; D ambiguous. The V and J ends lost 0 bases and 12 bases respectively, with 10 bases between them. The CDR3 has 12 amino acids. Germline-derived CDR1 and CDR2 are SGHDT and YYEEEE. CDR3 DNA: TGTGCCAGCAGCTTGGGGGGTGGACGGCAGTTCTTC. Translated: CASSLGGGRQFF. The complete variable domain, with remaining parts taken from reference TRBV5-6 and TRBJ2-1, reads DAGVTQSPTHLIKTRGQQVTLRCSPKSGHDTVSWYQQALGQGPQFIFQYYEEEERQRGNFPDRFSGHQFPNYSSELNVNALLLGDSALYLCASSLGGGRQFFGPGTRLTVL.

The chain employs TRBV19 and TRBJ2-3; the match to TRBD1 covers 10 bases. CDR3 length: 14 residues. After removal of 6 bases from V and 1 base from J, the junction contained 1 base not matched to a gene. Germline V gene data show CDR1 as LNHDA and CDR2 as SQIVND (reference sequence). CDR3 region: CASRGTGGTDTQYF. CDR3 coding DNA: TGTGCCAGTAGGGGGACAGGGGGCACAGATACGCAGTATTTT.

The chain has TRBV5-1 and TRBJ2-5, with 7 bases matching TRBD1. The CDR3 extends over 14 amino acids. The V gene end was trimmed by 0 bases and the J gene end by 4 bases; junction bases not matched to a gene: 3. Germline V gene sequence: CDR1 SGHRS, CDR2 YFSETQ. The CDR3: CASSLDRGGETQYF. DNA for the CDR3: TGCGCCAGCAGCTTGGACAGGGGTGGAGAGACCCAGTACTTC.

V and J are TRBV5-6 and TRBJ2-3; D is undetermined. The CDR3 has 13 residues. CDR1 and CDR2 (germline): SGHDT, YYEEEE. The germline V and J ends were trimmed by 1 base and 6 bases, with 9 bases remaining between them. CDR3 sequence reads: CASSLPPGDTQYF. The CDR3 coding sequence is TGTGCCAGCAGCTTGCCCCCTGGGGATACGCAGTATTTT. The complete variable domain, with remaining parts taken from reference TRBV5-6 and TRBJ2-3, reads DAGVTQSPTHLIKTRGQQVTLRCSPKSGHDTVSWYQQALGQGPQFIFQYYEEEERQRGNFPDRFSGHQFPNYSSELNVNALLLGDSALYLCASSLPPGDTQYFGPGTRLTVL.

V gene TRBV7-9 combines with J gene TRBJ1-2; D perhaps matches TRBD1 (6 bases). The CDR3 totals 18 residues. V lost 1 base to trimming and J lost 8 bases, with 26 bases between them. Germline CDR1 SEHNR, CDR2 FQNEAQ (reference sequence). For the CDR3, the DNA is TGTGCCAGCAGCTTAGTCTTCGGCGAAATTCGGGGGGCTGGAGGCTACACCTTC. Translated, it gives CASSLVFGEIRGAGGYTF.

This clone was seen once. The chain joins TRBV18 to TRBJ2-5, with D unresolved. Germline values: CDR1 KGHSH, CDR2 LQKENI. Trimming left V 3 bases short and J 2 bases short, with 7 bases between. The CDR3 spans 13 residues. CDR3 residues: CASSPSGQETQYF. The DNA of the CDR3 is TGTGCCAGCTCACCCTCCGGACAAGAGACCCAGTACTTC.

This chain uses TRBV7-9 with TRBJ1-2; no firm D call. This CDR3 spans 13 amino acids. The ends were cut back, 5 bases at V and 4 bases at J, with 11 bases in the middle. CDR1 SEHNR and CDR2 FQNEAQ come from the germline V gene (reference sequence). CDR3 DNA: TGTGCCAGCAGCGGCGACACAGTCTATGGCTACACCTTC. Translation gives CASSGDTVYGYTF.

V is TRBV5-1 and J is TRBJ2-1, with D possibly being TRBD1 (6 bases). Germline V CDR1 and CDR2: SGHRS, YFSETQ. The ends were cut back, 9 bases at V and 3 bases at J, with 10 bases in the middle. This CDR3 has 12 amino acids. DNA for the CDR3: TGCGCCACCTGGACAGACTACAATGAGCAGTTCTTC. Its translation is CATWTDYNEQFF.

This sequence joins TRBV2 and TRBJ2-1; the D gene is possibly TRBD2 (5 bases). CDR1 is SNHLY, CDR2 FYNNEI, per germline. With 4 bases removed from V and 6 bases from J, the gap between germline ends came to 13 bases. The CDR3 length is 14 residues. CDR3 nucleotides: TGTGCCAGCAGTGGTACTAGACTCTTCAATGAGCAGTTCTTC. It translates to CASSGTRLFNEQFF.

Here the CDR3 DNA reads TGCGCCAGCAGCCAAGATGTCATCTACGAGCAGTACTTC. Protein: CASSQDVIYEQYF. The V and J genes are TRBV4-3 and TRBJ2-7; the D is unclear. Germline V gene data show CDR1 as LGHNA and CDR2 as YSLEER. CDR3 length: 13 residues. Trimming left V 0 bases short and J 3 bases short, with 6 bases between.

The chain links TRBV11-2 to TRBJ1-6; 10 positions match TRBD1. Looked up from germline, CDR1 is SGHAT and CDR2 is FQNNGV. With V trimmed by 3 bases and J by 0 bases, 2 bases remained unmatched. The CDR3 extends over 17 amino acids. The CDR3 coding sequence is TGTGCCAGCAGCTTGACAGGGGGCAGCTCCTATAATTCACCCCTCCACTTT. The encoded protein is CASSLTGGSSYNSPLHF.

The chain links TRBV6-1 to TRBJ1-5; D not certain. The CDR3 is made up of 17 amino acids. The V gene's germline CDR1 is MNHNS and CDR2 SASEGT. The V and J ends lost 2 bases and 0 bases respectively, with 14 bases between them. The CDR3 DNA is TGTGCCAGCAGTGAACTAACCCCAGGATATAGCAATCAGCCCCAGCATTTT. Translation: CASSELTPGYSNQPQHF.

This rearrangement joins TRBV5-1 to TRBJ2-1; 10 nucleotides line up with TRBD2. Looked up from germline, CDR1 is SGHRS and CDR2 is YFSETQ. The CDR3 spans 17 residues. V was pared by 4 bases and J by 7 bases, with 14 bases of the junction left unmatched. The CDR3 loop reads CASSPGSAGGPLNEQFF. In DNA form, the CDR3 reads TGCGCCAGCAGCCCGGGTTCAGCGGGAGGGCCGTTAAATGAGCAGTTCTTC.